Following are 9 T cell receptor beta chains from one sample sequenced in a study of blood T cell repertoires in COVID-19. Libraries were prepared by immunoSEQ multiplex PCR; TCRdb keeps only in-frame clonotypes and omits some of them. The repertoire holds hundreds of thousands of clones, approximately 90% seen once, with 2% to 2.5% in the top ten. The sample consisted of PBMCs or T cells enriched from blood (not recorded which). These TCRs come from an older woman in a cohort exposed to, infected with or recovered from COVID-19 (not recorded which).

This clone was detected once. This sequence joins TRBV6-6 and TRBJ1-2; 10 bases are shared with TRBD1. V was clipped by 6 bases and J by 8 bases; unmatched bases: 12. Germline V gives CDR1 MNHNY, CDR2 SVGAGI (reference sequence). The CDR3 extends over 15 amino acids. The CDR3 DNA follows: TGTGCCAGCAGACAGACGGCCGGGACAGGGGTCGGCTACACCTTC. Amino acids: CASRQTAGTGVGYTF.

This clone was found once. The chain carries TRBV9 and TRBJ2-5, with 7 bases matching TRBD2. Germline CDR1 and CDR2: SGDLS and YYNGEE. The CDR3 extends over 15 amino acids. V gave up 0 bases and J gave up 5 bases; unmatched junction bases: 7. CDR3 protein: CASSVGGRAGETQYF. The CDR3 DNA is TGTGCCAGCAGCGTAGGAGGGAGGGCCGGTGAGACCCAGTACTTC.

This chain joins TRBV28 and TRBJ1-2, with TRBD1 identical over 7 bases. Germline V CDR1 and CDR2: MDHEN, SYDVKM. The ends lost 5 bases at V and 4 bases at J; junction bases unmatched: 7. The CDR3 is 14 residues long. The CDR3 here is CASSTPTGRYGYTF. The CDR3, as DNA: TGTGCCAGCAGTACGCCGACAGGGCGCTATGGCTACACCTTC.

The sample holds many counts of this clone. CDR3 coding DNA: TGTGCCAGCAGCTGGGGGTCTAGGCGGGAGGCCGACCATTCCAATGAGCAGTTCTTC. This codes for CASSWGSRREADHSNEQFF. This chain joins TRBV5-4 and TRBJ2-1, with TRBD2 matching over 8 bases. Germline V CDR1 and CDR2: SGHNT, YYREEE (reference sequence). CDR3 length: 19 residues. The V segment lost 3 bases and the J segment 6 bases; nucleotides outside the gene matches: 20.

This CDR3 reads CAWSPGTSAINEQFF. The CDR3 DNA reads as TGTGCCTGGAGTCCCGGGACTAGCGCTATCAATGAGCAGTTCTTC. This chain joins TRBV30 and TRBJ2-1, with TRBD2 identical over 10 bases. The CDR3 runs 15 residues. The V segment lost 2 bases and the J segment 6 bases; nucleotides outside the gene matches: 7. Germline assignment: CDR1 GTSNPN and CDR2 SVGIG (reference sequence).

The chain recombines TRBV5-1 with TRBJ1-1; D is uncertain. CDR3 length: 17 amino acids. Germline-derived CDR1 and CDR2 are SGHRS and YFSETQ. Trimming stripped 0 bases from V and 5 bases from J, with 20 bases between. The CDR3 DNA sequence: TGCGCCAGCAGCTTGGGAAGATTACAGACAACAATTACTGAAGCTTTCTTT. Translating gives CASSLGRLQTTITEAFF.

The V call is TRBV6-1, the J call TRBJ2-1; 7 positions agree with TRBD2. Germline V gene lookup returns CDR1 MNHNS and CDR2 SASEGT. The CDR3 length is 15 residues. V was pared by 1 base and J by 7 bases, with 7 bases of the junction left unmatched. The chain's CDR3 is CASSEGLAMGNEQFF. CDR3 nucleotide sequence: TGTGCCAGCAGTGAAGGACTAGCTATGGGGAATGAGCAGTTCTTC.

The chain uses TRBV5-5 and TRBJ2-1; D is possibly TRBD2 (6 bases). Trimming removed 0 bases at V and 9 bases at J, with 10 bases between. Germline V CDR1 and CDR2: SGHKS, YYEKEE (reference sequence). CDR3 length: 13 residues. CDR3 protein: CASSLGAGGEQFF. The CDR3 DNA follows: TGTGCCAGCAGCTTGGGCGCCGGGGGTGAGCAGTTCTTC.

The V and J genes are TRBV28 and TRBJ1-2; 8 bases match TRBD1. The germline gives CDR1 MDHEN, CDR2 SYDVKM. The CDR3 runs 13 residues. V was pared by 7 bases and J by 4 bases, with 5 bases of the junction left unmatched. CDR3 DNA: TGTGCCAGCACCAGGGGGCAGGTCTATGGCTACACCTTC. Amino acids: CASTRGQVYGYTF.